This TCR beta chain derives from a study of blood T cell repertoires in COVID-19. Study details: Researchers got acute and convalescent COVID-19 samples from the United States, Italy and Spain. Sources were T cells, B-cell-depleted T cells, or PBMCs; the material itself was cDNA or gDNA.

In the original workflow: Amplifying reference gene primers gave estimates of nucleated cell counts. Generated by immunoSEQ multiplex PCR, the TCRdb table keeps only in-frame clones and is missing some. The DNA gave D and trimming, while V, J and clone size come from that table. This sample yields around 100,000 clones, of which around four fifths are seen a single time; roughly 29% belongs to the top ten. CDR1 is MNHNY, CDR2 SVGAGI, per germline (reference sequence). CDR3 length: 14 residues. With 7 bases clipped from V and 0 bases from J, the junction kept 5 bases outside the gene matches. The rearrangement uses TRBV6-6 and TRBJ2-7, with 8 bases matching TRBD2. The sequenced sample was peripheral blood. The TCR sequence derives from a man in his sixties or seventies with active or convalescent COVID-19. The CDR3 DNA sequence: TGTGCCAGCACCCTTGCGGGAGGCTCCTACGAGCAGTACTTC. Its translation is CASTLAGGSYEQYF.